This T cell receptor (beta chain) came from a study of blood T cell repertoires in COVID-19. The overall study: COVID-19 samples collected from the United States, Italy and Spain covered acute and convalescent phases. T cells, B-cell-depleted T cells, or PBMCs supplied cDNA or gDNA.

The CDR3 sequence is 16 residues long. Between the trimmed V and J ends, which lost 8 bases and 2 bases, there was a span of 21 bases. Per germline, CDR1 SGHTA and CDR2 FQGNSA. How the authors handled the data: Cell counts per sample came from amplifying reference gene primers. TCRdb's table, derived via immunoSEQ multiplex PCR, lists solely in-frame clones and lacks some. V, J and clone size reflect that table, while D and trimming were determined from the DNA. Seen here are approximately 170,000 clones, around 82% observed once, and the top ten hold roughly 1.9%. The sequenced sample was peripheral blood. The V call is TRBV7-2, the J call TRBJ1-2; D possibly corresponds to TRBD1 (5 bases). The source of this sequence is a woman older than 75 with acute or convalescent COVID-19. The CDR3 nucleotides read TGTGCCAGCTCCTCTGCCGGGCAGGGACTAAACTATGGCTACACCTTC. It codes for CASSSAGQGLNYGYTF.